The text below deals with one TCR beta chain. As yet, its antigen is unknown. Deletions cut 0 bases from V and 7 bases from J, with 19 bases between. The CDR3 contains 17 residues. Germline V lookup: CDR1 DFQATT, CDR2 SNEGSKA (reference sequence). Each CDR3 protein is one row after TCRdb ran MiXCR on the reads. Among under 15,000 distinct CDR3 sequences listed, approximately 20% were seen once. The sample comes from a study of liver allograft versus peripheral blood T cells. For the study at large: Transplanted-liver and recipient peripheral blood T cell receptor repertoires were compared. The study, taken as a whole, reports: Peripheral blood T cell receptor repertoires reportedly differed from those found within liver allografts.

This clonotype was sampled from a human patient who had a liver transplant. Some T cells here may be from the graft donor. The V call is TRBV20-1, the J call TRBJ1-6; D gene ambiguous. The CDR3 DNA sequence: TGCAGTGCTAGAGATCACAGCGCCCATACTCAAAATTCACCCCTCCACTTT. It is translated as CSARDHSAHTQNSPLHF.